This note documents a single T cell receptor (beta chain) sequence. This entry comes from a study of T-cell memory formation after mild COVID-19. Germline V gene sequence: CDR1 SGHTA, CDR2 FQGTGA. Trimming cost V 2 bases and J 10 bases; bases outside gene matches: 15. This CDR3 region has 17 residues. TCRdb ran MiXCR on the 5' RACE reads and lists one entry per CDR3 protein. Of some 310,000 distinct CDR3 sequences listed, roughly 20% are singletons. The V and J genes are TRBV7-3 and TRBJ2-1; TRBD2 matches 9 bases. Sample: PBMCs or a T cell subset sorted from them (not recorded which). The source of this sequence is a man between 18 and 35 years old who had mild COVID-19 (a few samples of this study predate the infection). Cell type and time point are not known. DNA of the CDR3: TGTGCCAGCAGCTTAGCCGTTAGCGGGGGAGTGACGGAAGAGCAGTTCTTC. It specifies CASSLAVSGGVTEEQFF.